This T cell receptor beta chain was profiled in a study of cytomegalovirus exposure and HLA in healthy donors. Study results and caveats: TCR beta sequences numbering roughly 16,000 were associated with HLA alleles at 0.05 false discovery rate in a later analysis. Overall, around 160 TCR beta chains were annotated as cytomegalovirus-associated.

Of note for this clone: As yet, its antigen is unknown.

Primers: 60 Vbeta forward and 13 Jbeta reverse. Sequenced by immunoSEQ multiplex PCR; TCRdb stores in-frame clones only, minus some. The table records about 82,000 clones, over 65% of them present only once. The CDR3 spans 14 residues. V shed 5 bases, J shed 6 bases, and the junction held 7 bases outside the gene matches. The V gene's germline CDR1 is SGHTA and CDR2 FQGNSA. Sequencing was done on a sample of PBMCs. The receptor's source is a man aged 45-65 years in good health and CMV-seronegative. This chain connects TRBV7-2 to TRBJ1-2; 9 nucleotides agree with TRBD1. The chain's CDR3 is CASSPDRGRNGYTF. For the CDR3, the DNA is TGTGCCAGCAGCCCGGACAGGGGTAGGAATGGCTACACCTTC.